The clone carrying this T cell receptor (beta chain) was picked up many times. Its antigen is as yet unknown. The read ends 3 residues shy of where the CDR3 ends; the end is completed using the germline J gene. CDR1 SGHTA and CDR2 FQGNSA come from the germline V gene. This CDR3 spans 12 amino acids. The data stem from a study of T cell clonality in common variable immunodeficiency. The assay was immunoSEQ multiplex PCR, and TCRdb's table has in-frame clones only and misses some. The sample holds tens of thousands of clones, and no clone turns up only once. General observations from the study: Compared with controls, CVID subjects had fewer shared TCRbeta clones. CVID subjects showed higher TCRbeta clonality than healthy controls. Common variable immunodeficiency TCR beta sequences reportedly had fewer deletions and N-nucleotide insertions.

Patients and controls were mostly of Caucasian heritage. The material sequenced was peripheral blood mononuclear cells. V is TRBV7-2 and J is TRBJ1-1; D call uncertain. This sequence originates from a person between 18 and 75 years old in good health. CDR3 DNA, as far as it was read: TGTGCCAGCAGCCACCGACCCGGGGTG. Its translation is CASSHRPGV. The whole CDR3 sequence reads CASSHRPGVAFF.